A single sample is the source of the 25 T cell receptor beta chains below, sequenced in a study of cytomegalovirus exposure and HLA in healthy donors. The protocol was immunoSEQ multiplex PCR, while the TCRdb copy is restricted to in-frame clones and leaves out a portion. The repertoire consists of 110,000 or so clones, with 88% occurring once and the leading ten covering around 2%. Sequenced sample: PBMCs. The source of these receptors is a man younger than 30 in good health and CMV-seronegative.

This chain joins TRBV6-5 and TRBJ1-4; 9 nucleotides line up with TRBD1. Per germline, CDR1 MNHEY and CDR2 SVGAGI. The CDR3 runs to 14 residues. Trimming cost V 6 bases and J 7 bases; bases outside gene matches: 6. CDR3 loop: CASSTGTGFEKLFF. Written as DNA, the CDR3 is TGTGCCAGCAGCACCGGGACAGGGTTTGAAAAACTGTTTTTT.

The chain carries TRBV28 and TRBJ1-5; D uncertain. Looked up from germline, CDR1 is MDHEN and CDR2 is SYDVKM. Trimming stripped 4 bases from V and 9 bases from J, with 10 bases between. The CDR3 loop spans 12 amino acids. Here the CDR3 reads CASSSLPGPQHF. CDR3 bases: TGTGCCAGCAGTTCTCTGCCCGGGCCCCAGCATTTT.

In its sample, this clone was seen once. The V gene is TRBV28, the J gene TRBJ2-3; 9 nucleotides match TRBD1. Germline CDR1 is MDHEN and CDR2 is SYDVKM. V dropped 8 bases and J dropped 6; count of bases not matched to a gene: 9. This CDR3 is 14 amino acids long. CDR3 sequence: CASGTGGLWDTQYF. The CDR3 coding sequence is TGTGCCAGCGGCACAGGGGGCCTTTGGGATACGCAGTATTTT.

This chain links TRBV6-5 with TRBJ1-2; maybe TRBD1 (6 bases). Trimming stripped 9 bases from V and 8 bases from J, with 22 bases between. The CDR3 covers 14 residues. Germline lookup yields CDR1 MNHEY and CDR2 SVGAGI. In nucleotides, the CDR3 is TGTGCCAGTATGATGCACCAGGGGAACGGCGGCTACACCTTC. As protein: CASMMHQGNGGYTF.

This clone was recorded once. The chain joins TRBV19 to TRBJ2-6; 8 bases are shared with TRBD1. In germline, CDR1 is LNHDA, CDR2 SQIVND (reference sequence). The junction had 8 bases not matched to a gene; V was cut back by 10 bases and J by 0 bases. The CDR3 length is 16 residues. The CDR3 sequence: CATSDRGYSGANVLTF. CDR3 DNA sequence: TGTGCCACCTCCGACAGGGGCTACTCTGGGGCCAACGTCCTGACTTTC.

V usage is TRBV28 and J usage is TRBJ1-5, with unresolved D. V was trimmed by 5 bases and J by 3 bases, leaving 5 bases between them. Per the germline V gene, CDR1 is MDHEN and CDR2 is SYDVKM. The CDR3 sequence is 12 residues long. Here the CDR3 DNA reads TGTGCCAGCAGTCCTTCCAATCAGCCCCAGCATTTT. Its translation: CASSPSNQPQHF.

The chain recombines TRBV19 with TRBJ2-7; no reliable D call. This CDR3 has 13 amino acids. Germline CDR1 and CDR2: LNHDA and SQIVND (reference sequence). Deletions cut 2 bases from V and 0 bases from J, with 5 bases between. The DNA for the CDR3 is TGTGCCAGTAGTATACAGTACTCCTACGAGCAGTACTTC. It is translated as CASSIQYSYEQYF. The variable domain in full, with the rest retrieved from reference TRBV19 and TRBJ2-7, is DGGITQSPKYLFRKEGQNVTLSCEQNLNHDAMYWYRQDPGQGLRLIYYSQIVNDFQKGDIAEGYSVSREKKESFPLTVTSAQKNPTAFYLCASSIQYSYEQYFGPGTRLTVT.

Here the CDR3 DNA reads TGCAGCACCACATGGACTAGCGGGGGGGGCGGAGTAAAGACCCAGTACTTC. Amino acid sequence: CSTTWTSGGGGVKTQYF. The chain recombines TRBV29-1 with TRBJ2-5; TRBD2 agrees at 15 bases. The length of the CDR3 is 17 residues. Germline trimming cut 8 bases from V and 6 bases from J; bases unmatched to any gene: 16. The germline V gene encodes CDR1 SQVTM and CDR2 ANQGSEA.

CDR3 bases: TGCGCCAGCAGCTTGCCTCACGGGACAGAAAAAAACATTCAGTACTTC. It yields the protein CASSLPHGTEKNIQYF. The gene calls are TRBV5-1 and TRBJ2-4; 7 positions agree with TRBD1. Trimming took 1 base from V and 4 from J; bases not matched to a gene: 8. Germline loops: CDR1 SGHRS, CDR2 YFSETQ. The CDR3 has 16 amino acids.

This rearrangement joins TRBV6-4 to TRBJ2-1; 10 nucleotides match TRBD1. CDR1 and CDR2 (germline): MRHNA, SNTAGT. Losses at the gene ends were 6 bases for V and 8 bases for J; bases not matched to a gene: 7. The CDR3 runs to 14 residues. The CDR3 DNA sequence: TGTGCCAGCAGCCCTGGGACAGGGGAGGATGAGCAGTTCTTC. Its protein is CASSPGTGEDEQFF.

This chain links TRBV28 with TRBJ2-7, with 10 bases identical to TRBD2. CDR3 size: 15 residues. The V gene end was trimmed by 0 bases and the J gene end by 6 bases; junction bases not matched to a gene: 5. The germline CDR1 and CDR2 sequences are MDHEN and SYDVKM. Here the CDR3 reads CASSLWLAGAREQYF. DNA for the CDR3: TGTGCCAGCAGTTTATGGCTAGCGGGGGCCCGCGAGCAGTACTTC.

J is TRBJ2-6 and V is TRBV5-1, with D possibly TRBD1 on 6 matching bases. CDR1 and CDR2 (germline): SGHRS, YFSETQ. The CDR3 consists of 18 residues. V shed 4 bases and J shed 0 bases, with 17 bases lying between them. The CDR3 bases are TGCGCCAGCAGCCTGGCCGCGGCAGGGGCCTCTGGGGCCAACGTCCTGACTTTC. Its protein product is CASSLAAAGASGANVLTF.

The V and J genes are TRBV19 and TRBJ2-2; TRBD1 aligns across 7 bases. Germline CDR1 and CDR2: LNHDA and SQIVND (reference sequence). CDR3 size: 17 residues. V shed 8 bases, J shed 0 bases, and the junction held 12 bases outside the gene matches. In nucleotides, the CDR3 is TGTGCCAGTTTAGGAAATAGGGGGCGGTCGAACACCGGGGAGCTGTTTTTT. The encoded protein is CASLGNRGRSNTGELFF.

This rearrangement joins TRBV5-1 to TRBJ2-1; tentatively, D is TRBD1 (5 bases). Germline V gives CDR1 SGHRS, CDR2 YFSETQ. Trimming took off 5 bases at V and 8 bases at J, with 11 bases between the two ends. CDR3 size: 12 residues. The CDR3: CASRGVLYEQFF. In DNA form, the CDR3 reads TGCGCCAGCAGAGGGGTCCTCTATGAGCAGTTCTTC.

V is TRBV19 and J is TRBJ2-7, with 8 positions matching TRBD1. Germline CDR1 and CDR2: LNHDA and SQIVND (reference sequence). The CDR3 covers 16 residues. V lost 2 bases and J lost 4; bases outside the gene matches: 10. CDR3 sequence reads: CASSILHRGNIYEQYF. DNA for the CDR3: TGTGCCAGTAGTATATTACACAGGGGGAATATATACGAGCAGTACTTC. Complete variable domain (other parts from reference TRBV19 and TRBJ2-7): DGGITQSPKYLFRKEGQNVTLSCEQNLNHDAMYWYRQDPGQGLRLIYYSQIVNDFQKGDIAEGYSVSREKKESFPLTVTSAQKNPTAFYLCASSILHRGNIYEQYFGPGTRLTVT.

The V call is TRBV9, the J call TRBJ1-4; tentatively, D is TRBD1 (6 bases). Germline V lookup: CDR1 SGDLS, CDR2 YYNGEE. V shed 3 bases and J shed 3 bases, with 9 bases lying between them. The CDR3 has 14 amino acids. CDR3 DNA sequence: TGTGCCAGCAGCGGGACAGTGCCTAATGAAAAACTGTTTTTT. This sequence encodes CASSGTVPNEKLFF. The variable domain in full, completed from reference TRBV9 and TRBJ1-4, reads DSGVTQTPKHLITATGQRVTLRCSPRSGDLSVYWYQQSLDQGLQFLIQYYNGEERAKGNILERFSAQQFPDLHSELNLSSLELGDSALYFCASSGTVPNEKLFFGSGTQLSVL.

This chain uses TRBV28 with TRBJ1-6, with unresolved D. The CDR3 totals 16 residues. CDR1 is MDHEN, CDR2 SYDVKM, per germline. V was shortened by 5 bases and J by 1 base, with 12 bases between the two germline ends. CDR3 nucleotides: TGTGCCAGCAGTCAGCGAGGGATTTCCTATAATTCACCCCTCCACTTT. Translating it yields CASSQRGISYNSPLHF.

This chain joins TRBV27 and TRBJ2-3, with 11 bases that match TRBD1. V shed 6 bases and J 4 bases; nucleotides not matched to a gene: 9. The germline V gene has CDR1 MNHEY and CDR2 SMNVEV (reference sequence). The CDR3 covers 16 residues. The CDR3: CASSLIGTGGSDTQYF. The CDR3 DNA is TGTGCCAGCAGCTTAATCGGGACAGGGGGATCAGATACGCAGTATTTT.

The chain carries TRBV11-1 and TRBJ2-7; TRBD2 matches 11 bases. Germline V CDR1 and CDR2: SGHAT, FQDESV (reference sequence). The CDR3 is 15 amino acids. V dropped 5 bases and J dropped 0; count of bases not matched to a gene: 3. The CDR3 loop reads CASSRLAGSSYEQYF. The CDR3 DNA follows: TGTGCCAGCAGCCGACTAGCGGGAAGCTCCTACGAGCAGTACTTC. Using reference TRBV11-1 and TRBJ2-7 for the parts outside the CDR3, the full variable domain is EAEVAQSPRYKITEKSQAVAFWCDPISGHATLYWYRQILGQGPELLVQFQDESVVDDSQLPKDRFSAERLKGVDSTLKIQPAELGDSAMYLCASSRLAGSSYEQYFGPGTRLTVT.

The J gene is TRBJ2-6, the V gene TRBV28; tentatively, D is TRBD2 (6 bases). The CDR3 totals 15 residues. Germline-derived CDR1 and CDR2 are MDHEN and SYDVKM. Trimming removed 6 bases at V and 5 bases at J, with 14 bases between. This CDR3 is CASRLGGQRANVLTF. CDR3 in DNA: TGTGCCAGCAGGCTCGGGGGTCAGAGGGCCAACGTCCTGACTTTC.

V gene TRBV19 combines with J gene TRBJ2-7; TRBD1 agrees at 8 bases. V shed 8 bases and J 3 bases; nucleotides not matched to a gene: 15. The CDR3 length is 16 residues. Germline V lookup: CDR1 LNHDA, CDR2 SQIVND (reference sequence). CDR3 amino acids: CASGRRTTGVNYEQYF. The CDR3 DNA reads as TGTGCCAGTGGACGAAGAACGACAGGGGTCAACTACGAGCAGTACTTC. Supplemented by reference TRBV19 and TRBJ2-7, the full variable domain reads DGGITQSPKYLFRKEGQNVTLSCEQNLNHDAMYWYRQDPGQGLRLIYYSQIVNDFQKGDIAEGYSVSREKKESFPLTVTSAQKNPTAFYLCASGRRTTGVNYEQYFGPGTRLTVT.

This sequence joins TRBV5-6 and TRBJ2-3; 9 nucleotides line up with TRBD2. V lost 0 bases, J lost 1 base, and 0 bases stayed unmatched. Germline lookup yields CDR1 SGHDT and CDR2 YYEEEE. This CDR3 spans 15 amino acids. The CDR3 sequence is CASSLGLAGTDTQYF. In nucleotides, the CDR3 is TGTGCCAGCAGCTTGGGACTAGCGGGCACAGATACGCAGTATTTT. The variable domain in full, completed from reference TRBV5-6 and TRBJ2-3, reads DAGVTQSPTHLIKTRGQQVTLRCSPKSGHDTVSWYQQALGQGPQFIFQYYEEEERQRGNFPDRFSGHQFPNYSSELNVNALLLGDSALYLCASSLGLAGTDTQYFGPGTRLTVL.

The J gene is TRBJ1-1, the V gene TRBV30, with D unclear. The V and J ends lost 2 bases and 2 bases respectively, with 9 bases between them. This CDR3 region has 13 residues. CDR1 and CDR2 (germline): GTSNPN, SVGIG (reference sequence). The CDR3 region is CAWSHGVNTEAFF. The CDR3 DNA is TGTGCCTGGAGTCACGGGGTCAACACTGAAGCTTTCTTT.

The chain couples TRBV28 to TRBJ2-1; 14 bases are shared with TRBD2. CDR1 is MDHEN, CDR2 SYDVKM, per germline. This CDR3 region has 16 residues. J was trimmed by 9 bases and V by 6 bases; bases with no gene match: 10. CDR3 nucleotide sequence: TGTGCCAGCAGCCCCCGGGTTGGACTAGCGGGAGGTGAGCAGTTCTTC. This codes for CASSPRVGLAGGEQFF.

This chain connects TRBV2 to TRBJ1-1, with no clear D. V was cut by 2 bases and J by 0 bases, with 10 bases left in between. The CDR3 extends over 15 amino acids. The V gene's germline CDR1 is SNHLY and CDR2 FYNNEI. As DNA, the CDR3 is TGTGCCAGCAGTGAACGCGGACTGATGAACACTGAAGCTTTCTTT. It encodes CASSERGLMNTEAFF.